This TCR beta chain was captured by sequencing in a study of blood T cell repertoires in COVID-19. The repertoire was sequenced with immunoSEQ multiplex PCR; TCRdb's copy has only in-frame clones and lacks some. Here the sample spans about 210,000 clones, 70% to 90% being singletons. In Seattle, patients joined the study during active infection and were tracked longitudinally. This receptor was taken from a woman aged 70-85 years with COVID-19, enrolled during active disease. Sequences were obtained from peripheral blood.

The CDR3 bases are TGTGCCAGCAGCTCCTGGCCCAGGGGGCCAAAACAAGAGACCCAGTACTTC. The encoded protein is CASSSWPRGPKQETQYF. The chain is built from TRBV7-2 and TRBJ2-5; 8 nucleotides agree with TRBD1. Trimming at V came to 4 bases and at J to 2 bases, leaving 12 bases not matched to a gene. Germline V lookup: CDR1 SGHTA, CDR2 FQGNSA. CDR3 length: 17 amino acids. Full variable domain (remainder filled in from reference TRBV7-2 and TRBJ2-5): GAGVSQSPSNKVTEKGKDVELRCDPISGHTALYWYRQSLGQGLEFLIYFQGNSAPDKSGLPSDRFSAERTGGSVSTLTIQRTQQEDSAVYLCASSSWPRGPKQETQYFGPGTRLLVL.